Presented here are 6 T cell receptor beta chains from one specimen sequenced in a study of CD8+CD57+ T cells in acquired aplastic anemia. Genomic DNA templated the TCR beta VDJ and CDR3 profiling. One entry per CDR3 protein, called by TCRdb with MiXCR from the reads. The table records about 58,000 distinct CDR3 sequences, about 56% of them present only once. All patients picked for sequencing had shown, by flow cytometry, an expansion of CD8+CD57+ cells. Material for sequencing was sorted CD4+, CD8+, or CD8+CD57+ T cells (not recorded which) from PBMCs. The receptor source for this set is a human donor with aplastic anemia.

The genes are TRBV25-1 and TRBJ1-2, with D maybe TRBD1 (6 bases). Germline values: CDR1 MGHDK, CDR2 SYGVNS. The CDR3 is 13 amino acids. Trimming stripped 6 bases from V and 7 bases from J, with 15 bases between. The CDR3 is CASSLAGDPGYTF. In DNA, the CDR3 is TGTGCCAGCAGCTTAGCAGGGGATCCTGGCTACACCTTC.

V and J are TRBV2 and TRBJ2-7; the match to TRBD1 covers 9 bases. Germline V CDR1 and CDR2: SNHLY, FYNNEI. V lost 1 base, J lost 6 bases, and 7 bases stayed unmatched. The CDR3 is 15 residues long. CDR3 nucleotide sequence: TGTGCCAGCAGTGAAGGGACAGGGGTTTCTCTCGAGCAGTACTTC. This gives the protein CASSEGTGVSLEQYF.

This clonotype was counted ten times or more. The chain uses TRBV6-6 and TRBJ1-1; D not certain. CDR1 and CDR2 from the germline V gene are MNHNY and SVGAGI (reference sequence). The CDR3 consists of 12 residues. V gave up 4 bases and J gave up 1 base, with 4 bases separating them. The CDR3 nucleotides read TGTGCCAGCAGTTTACCGAACACTGAAGCTTTCTTT. This translates into CASSLPNTEAFF.

This clonotype was observed many times. The chain recombines TRBV2 with TRBJ1-1; D not certain. Germline CDR1 is SNHLY and CDR2 is FYNNEI. V gave up 3 bases and J gave up 1 base, with 18 bases separating them. This CDR3 spans 17 amino acids. CDR3 sequence (DNA): TGTGCCAGCAGTGATGGAAGGAGGTCTAAGAGGAACACTGAAGCTTTCTTT. It yields the protein CASSDGRRSKRNTEAFF.

The rearrangement uses TRBV2 and TRBJ1-4, with D perhaps TRBD1 (5 bases). The ends were cut back, 6 bases at V and 8 bases at J, with 10 bases in the middle. This CDR3 has 12 residues. Germline values: CDR1 SNHLY, CDR2 FYNNEI. The CDR3 bases are TGTGCCAGCAGGGACAATCCAGAAAAACTGTTTTTT. Its protein is CASRDNPEKLFF.

The rearrangement joins TRBV10-3 to TRBJ1-5; TRBD1 aligns across 9 bases. The V and J ends lost 0 bases and 5 bases, in that order; junction bases with no gene match: 5. CDR1 and CDR2 from the germline V gene are ENHRY and SYGVKD. The CDR3 consists of 16 residues. The DNA of the CDR3 is TGTGCCATCAGTGAGTCCGGCCGGACAGGGGATCAGCCCCAGCATTTT. It yields the protein CAISESGRTGDQPQHF.